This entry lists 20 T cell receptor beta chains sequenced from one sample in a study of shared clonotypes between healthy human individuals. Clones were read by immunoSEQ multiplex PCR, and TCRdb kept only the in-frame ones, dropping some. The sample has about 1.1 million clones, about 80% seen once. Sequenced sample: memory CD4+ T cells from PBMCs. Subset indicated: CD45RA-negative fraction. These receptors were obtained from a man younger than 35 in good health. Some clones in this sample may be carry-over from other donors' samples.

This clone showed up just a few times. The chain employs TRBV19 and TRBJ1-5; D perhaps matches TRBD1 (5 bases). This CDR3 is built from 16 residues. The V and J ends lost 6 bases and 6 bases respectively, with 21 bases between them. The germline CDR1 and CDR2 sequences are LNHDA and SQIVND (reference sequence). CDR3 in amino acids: CASSLLGTPRSQPQHF. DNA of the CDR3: TGTGCCAGTAGCCTCTTGGGGACTCCTAGGTCTCAGCCCCAGCATTTT.

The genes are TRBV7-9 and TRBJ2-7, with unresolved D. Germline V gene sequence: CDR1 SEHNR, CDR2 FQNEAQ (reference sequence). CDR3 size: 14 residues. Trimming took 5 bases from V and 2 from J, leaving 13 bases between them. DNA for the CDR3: TGTGCCAGCAGCCTCCGTGCGGCAGCCTACGAGCAGTACTTC. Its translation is CASSLRAAAYEQYF.

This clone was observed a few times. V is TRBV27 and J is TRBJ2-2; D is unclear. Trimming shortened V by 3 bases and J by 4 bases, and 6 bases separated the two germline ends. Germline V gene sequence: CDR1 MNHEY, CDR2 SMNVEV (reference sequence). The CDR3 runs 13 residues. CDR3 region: CASSFSGTGELFF. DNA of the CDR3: TGTGCCAGCAGTTTTTCGGGCACCGGGGAGCTGTTTTTT.

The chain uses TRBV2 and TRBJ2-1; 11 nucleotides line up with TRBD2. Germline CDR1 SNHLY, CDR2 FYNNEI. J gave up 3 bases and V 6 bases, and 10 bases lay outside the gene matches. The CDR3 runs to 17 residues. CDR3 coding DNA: TGTGCCAGCAGCCGGGAGTCGGGACTAGCGGACTACAATGAGCAGTTCTTC. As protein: CASSRESGLADYNEQFF.

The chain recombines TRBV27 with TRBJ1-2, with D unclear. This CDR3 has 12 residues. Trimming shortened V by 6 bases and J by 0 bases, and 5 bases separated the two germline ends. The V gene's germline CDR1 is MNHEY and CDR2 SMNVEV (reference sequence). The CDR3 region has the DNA TGTGCCAGCAGCGATACTAACTATGGCTACACCTTC. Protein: CASSDTNYGYTF.

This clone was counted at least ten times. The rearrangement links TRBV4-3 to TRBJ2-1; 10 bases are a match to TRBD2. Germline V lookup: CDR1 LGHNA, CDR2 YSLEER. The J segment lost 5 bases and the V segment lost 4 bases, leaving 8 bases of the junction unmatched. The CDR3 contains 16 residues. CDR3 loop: CASSRAGLAVDNEQFF. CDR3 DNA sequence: TGCGCCAGCAGCCGGGCCGGACTAGCGGTAGACAATGAGCAGTTCTTC.

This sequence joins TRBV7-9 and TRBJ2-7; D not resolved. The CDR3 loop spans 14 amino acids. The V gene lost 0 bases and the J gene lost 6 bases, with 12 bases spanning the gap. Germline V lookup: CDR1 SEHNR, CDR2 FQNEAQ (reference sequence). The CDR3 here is CASSLAGSSGEQYF. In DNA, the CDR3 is TGTGCCAGCAGCTTAGCGGGCTCCTCGGGCGAGCAGTACTTC.

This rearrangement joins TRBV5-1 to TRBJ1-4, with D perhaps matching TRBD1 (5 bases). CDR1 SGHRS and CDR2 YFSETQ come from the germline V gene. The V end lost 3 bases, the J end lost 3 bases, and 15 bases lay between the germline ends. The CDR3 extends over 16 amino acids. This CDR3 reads CASSSGTWAANEKLFF. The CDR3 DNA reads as TGCGCCAGCAGCTCCGGGACCTGGGCCGCTAATGAAAAACTGTTTTTT. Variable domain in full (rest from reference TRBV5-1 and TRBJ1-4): KAGVTQTPRYLIKTRGQQVTLSCSPISGHRSVSWYQQTPGQGLQFLFEYFSETQRNKGNFPGRFSGRQFSNSRSEMNVSTLELGDSALYLCASSSGTWAANEKLFFGSGTQLSVL.

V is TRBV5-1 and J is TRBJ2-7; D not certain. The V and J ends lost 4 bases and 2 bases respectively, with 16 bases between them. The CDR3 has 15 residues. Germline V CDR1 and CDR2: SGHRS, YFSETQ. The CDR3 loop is CASSLGPRRAYEQYF. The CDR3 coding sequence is TGCGCCAGCAGCCTCGGTCCAAGACGAGCCTACGAGCAGTACTTC.

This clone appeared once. In nucleotides, the CDR3 is TGCGCCAGCAGCTTGGAATCAGGGGTGGCCGGGGAGCTGTTTTTT. Its protein is CASSLESGVAGELFF. This chain joins TRBV5-1 and TRBJ2-2; perhaps TRBD1 as D (6 bases). V was trimmed by 0 bases and J by 6 bases, leaving 12 bases between them. Per germline, CDR1 SGHRS and CDR2 YFSETQ. This CDR3 spans 15 amino acids.

CDR3 in amino acids: CASSEQLTGNNQPQHF. In nucleotides, the CDR3 is TGTGCCAGCAGCGAACAGTTGACAGGGAACAATCAGCCCCAGCATTTT. V and J are TRBV7-8 and TRBJ1-5; 7 bases agree with TRBD1. The CDR3 spans 16 residues. Looked up from germline, CDR1 is SGHVS and CDR2 is FQNEAQ. After removal of 5 bases from V and 3 bases from J, the junction contained 10 bases not matched to a gene.

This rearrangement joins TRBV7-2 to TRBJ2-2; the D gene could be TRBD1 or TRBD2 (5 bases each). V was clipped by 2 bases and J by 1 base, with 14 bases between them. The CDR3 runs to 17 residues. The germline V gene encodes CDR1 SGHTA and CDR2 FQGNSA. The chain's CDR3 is CASSLWGRGRNTGELFF. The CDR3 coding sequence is TGTGCCAGCAGCTTATGGGGTCGGGGCCGGAACACCGGGGAGCTGTTTTTT. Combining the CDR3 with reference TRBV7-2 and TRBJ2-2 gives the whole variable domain GAGVSQSPSNKVTEKGKDVELRCDPISGHTALYWYRQSLGQGLEFLIYFQGNSAPDKSGLPSDRFSAERTGGSVSTLTIQRTQQEDSAVYLCASSLWGRGRNTGELFFGEGSRLTVL.

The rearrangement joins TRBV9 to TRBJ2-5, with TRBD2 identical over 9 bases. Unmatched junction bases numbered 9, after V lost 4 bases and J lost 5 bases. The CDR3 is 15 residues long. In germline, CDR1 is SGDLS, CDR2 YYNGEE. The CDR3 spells CASSNPSGMWETQYF. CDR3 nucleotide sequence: TGTGCCAGCAGCAATCCTAGCGGGATGTGGGAGACCCAGTACTTC.

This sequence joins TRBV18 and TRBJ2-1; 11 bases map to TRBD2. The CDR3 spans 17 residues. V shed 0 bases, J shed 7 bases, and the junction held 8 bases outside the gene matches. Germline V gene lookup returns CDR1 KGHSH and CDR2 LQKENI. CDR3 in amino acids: CASSPPGASGRQNEQFF. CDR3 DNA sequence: TGTGCCAGCTCACCACCGGGGGCTAGCGGGAGGCAAAATGAGCAGTTCTTC.

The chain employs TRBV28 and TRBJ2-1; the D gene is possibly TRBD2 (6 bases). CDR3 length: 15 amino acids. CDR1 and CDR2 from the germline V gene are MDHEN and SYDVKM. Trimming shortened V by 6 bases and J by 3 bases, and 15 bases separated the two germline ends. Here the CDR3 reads CASSNWMGLYNEQFF. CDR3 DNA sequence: TGTGCCAGCAGCAATTGGATGGGACTCTACAATGAGCAGTTCTTC.

The CDR3: CASSFWTGNTEAFF. As DNA, the CDR3 is TGTGCCAGCAGTTTTTGGACAGGGAACACTGAAGCTTTCTTT. The genes are TRBV28 and TRBJ1-1; 7 bases fit TRBD1. The CDR3 is 14 amino acids. CDR1 and CDR2 from the germline V gene are MDHEN and SYDVKM. The J segment lost 1 base and the V segment lost 3 bases, leaving 2 bases of the junction unmatched. The whole variable domain, remainder taken from reference TRBV28 and TRBJ1-1, is DVKVTQSSRYLVKRTGEKVFLECVQDMDHENMFWYRQDPGLGLRLIYFSYDVKMKEKGDIPEGYSVSREKKERFSLILESASTNQTSMYLCASSFWTGNTEAFFGQGTRLTVV.

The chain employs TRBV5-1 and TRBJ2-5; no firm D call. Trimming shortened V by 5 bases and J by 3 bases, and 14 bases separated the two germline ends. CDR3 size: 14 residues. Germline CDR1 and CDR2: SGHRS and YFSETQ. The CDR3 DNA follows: TGCGCCAGCAGTTTAGGGATCCTAAAAGAGACCCAGTACTTC. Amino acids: CASSLGILKETQYF.

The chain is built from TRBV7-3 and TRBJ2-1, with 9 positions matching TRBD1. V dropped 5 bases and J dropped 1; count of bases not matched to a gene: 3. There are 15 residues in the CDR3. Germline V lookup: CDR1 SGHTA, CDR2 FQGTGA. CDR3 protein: CASSPDRGSYNEQFF. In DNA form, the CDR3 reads TGTGCCAGCAGCCCCGACAGGGGGTCCTACAATGAGCAGTTCTTC.

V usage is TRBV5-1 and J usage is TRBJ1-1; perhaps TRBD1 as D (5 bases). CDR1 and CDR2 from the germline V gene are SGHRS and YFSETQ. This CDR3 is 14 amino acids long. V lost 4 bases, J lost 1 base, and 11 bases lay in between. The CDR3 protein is CASSRLGGNTEAFF. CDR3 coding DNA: TGCGCCAGCAGCCGTCTGGGGGGGAACACTGAAGCTTTCTTT.

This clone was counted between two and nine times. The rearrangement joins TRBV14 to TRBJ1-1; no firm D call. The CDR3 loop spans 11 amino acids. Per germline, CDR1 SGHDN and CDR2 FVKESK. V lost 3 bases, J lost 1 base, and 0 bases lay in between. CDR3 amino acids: CASSQNTEAFF. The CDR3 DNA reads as TGTGCCAGCAGCCAGAACACTGAAGCTTTCTTT.